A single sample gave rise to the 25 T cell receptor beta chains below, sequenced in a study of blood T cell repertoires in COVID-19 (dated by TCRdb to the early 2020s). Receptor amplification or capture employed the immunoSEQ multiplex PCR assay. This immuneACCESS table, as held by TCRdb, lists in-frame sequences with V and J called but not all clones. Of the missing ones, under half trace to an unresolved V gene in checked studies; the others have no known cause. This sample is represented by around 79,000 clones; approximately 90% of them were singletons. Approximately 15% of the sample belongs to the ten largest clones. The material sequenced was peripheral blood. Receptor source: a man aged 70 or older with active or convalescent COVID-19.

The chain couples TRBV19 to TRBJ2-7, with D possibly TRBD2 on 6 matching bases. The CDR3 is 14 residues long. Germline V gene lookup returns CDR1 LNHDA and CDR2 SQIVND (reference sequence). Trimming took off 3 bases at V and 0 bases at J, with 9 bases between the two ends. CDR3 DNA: TGTGCCAGTAGTATCCGGGAGAGCTCCTACGAGCAGTACTTC. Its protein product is CASSIRESSYEQYF. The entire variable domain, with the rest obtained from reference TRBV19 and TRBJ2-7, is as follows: DGGITQSPKYLFRKEGQNVTLSCEQNLNHDAMYWYRQDPGQGLRLIYYSQIVNDFQKGDIAEGYSVSREKKESFPLTVTSAQKNPTAFYLCASSIRESSYEQYFGPGTRLTVT.

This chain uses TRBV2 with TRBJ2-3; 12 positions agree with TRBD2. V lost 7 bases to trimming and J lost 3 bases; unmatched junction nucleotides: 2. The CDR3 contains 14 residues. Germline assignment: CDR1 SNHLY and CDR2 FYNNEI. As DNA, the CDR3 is TGTGCCAGCACCGGGACTAGCGGGACAGATACGCAGTATTTT. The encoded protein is CASTGTSGTDTQYF. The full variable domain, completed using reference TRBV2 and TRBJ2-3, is EPEVTQTPSHQVTQMGQEVILRCVPISNHLYFYWYRQILGQKVEFLVSFYNNEISEKSEIFDDQFSVERPDGSNFTLKIRSTKLEDSAMYFCASTGTSGTDTQYFGPGTRLTVL.

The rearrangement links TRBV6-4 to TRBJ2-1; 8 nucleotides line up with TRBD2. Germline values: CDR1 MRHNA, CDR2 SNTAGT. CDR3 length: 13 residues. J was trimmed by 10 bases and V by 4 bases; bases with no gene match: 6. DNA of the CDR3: TGTGCCAGCAGTGGTAGCGGGGTAGGGGAGCAGTTCTTC. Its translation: CASSGSGVGEQFF.

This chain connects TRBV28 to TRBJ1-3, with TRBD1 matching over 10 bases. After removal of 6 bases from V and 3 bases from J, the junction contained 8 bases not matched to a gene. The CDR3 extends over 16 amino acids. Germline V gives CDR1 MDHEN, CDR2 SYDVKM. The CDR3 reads CASRFGTGVNGNTIYF. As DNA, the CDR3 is TGTGCCAGCAGATTCGGGACAGGGGTTAATGGAAACACCATATATTTT.

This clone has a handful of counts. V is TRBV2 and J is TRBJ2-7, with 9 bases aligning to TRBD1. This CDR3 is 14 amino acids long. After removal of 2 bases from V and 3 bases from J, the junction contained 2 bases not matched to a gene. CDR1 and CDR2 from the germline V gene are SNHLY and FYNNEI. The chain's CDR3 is CASSELGQGYEQYF. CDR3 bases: TGTGCCAGCAGTGAATTGGGACAGGGCTACGAGCAGTACTTC.

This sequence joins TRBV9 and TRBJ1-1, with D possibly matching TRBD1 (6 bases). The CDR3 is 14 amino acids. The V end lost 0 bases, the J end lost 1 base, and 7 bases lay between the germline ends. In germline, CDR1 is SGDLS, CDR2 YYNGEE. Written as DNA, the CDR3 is TGTGCCAGCAGCGTAGGCAGGGGGAACACTGAAGCTTTCTTT. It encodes CASSVGRGNTEAFF. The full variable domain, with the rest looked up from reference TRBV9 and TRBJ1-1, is DSGVTQTPKHLITATGQRVTLRCSPRSGDLSVYWYQQSLDQGLQFLIQYYNGEERAKGNILERFSAQQFPDLHSELNLSSLELGDSALYFCASSVGRGNTEAFFGQGTRLTVV.

CDR3 bases: TGTGCCAGCAGGCAGACTAGCGTACCCTACGAGCAGTACTTC. Amino acid sequence: CASRQTSVPYEQYF. The rearrangement uses TRBV7-9 and TRBJ2-7; 8 nucleotides agree with TRBD2. Germline V CDR1 and CDR2: SEHNR, FQNEAQ (reference sequence). The V segment lost 6 bases and the J segment 2 bases; nucleotides outside the gene matches: 6. This CDR3 contains 14 residues.

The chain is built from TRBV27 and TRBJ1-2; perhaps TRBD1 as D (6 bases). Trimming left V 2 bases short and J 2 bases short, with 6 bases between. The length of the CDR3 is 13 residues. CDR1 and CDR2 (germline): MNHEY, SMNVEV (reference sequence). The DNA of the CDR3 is TGTGCCAGCAGTTTACAGGGGAACTATGGCTACACCTTC. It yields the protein CASSLQGNYGYTF.

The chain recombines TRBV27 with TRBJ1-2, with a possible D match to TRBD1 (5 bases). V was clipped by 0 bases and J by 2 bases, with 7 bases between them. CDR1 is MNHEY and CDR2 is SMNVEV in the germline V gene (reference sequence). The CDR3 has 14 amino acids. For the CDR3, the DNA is TGTGCCAGCAGTTTATCCAGGGTGAACTATGGCTACACCTTC. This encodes CASSLSRVNYGYTF.

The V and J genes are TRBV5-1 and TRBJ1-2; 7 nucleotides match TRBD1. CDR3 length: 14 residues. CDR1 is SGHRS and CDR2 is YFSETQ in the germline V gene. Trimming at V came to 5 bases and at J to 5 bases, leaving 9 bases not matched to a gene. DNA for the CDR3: TGCGCCAGCAGAGACGACAGGGTCGCATATGGCTACACCTTC. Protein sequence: CASRDDRVAYGYTF.

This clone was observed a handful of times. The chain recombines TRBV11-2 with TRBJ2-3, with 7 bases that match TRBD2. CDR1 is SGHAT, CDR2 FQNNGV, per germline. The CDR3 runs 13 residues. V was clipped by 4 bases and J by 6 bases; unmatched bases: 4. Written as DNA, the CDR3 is TGTGCCAGCAGCTGGGGAGGGACGGATACGCAGTATTTT. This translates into CASSWGGTDTQYF.

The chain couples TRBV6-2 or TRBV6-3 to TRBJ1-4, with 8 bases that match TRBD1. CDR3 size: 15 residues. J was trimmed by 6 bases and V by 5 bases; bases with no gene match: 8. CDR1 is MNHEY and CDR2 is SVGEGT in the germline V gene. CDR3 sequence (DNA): TGTGCCAGCAGTACTATCAGGGGGCGGTATGAAAAACTGTTTTTT. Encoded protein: CASSTIRGRYEKLFF.

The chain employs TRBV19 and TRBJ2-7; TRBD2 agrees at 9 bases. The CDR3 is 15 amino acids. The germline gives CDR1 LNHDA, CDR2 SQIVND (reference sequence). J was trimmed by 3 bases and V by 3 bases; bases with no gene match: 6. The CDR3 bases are TGTGCCAGTAGTATGACGACTAGCGGCGGCTACGAGCAGTACTTC. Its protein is CASSMTTSGGYEQYF.

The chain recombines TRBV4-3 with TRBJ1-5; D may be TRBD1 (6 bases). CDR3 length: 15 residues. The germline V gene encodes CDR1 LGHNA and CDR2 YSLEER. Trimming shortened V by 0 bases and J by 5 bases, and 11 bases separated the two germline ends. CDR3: CASSQDLTGYQPQHF. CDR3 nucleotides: TGCGCCAGCAGCCAAGATCTAACAGGGTATCAGCCCCAGCATTTT.

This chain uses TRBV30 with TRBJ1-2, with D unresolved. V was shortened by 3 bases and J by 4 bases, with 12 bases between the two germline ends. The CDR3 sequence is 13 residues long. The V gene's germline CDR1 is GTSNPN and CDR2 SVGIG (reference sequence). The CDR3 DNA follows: TGTGCCTGGAGCGCCGGTATCCCCTATGGCTACACCTTC. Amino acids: CAWSAGIPYGYTF.

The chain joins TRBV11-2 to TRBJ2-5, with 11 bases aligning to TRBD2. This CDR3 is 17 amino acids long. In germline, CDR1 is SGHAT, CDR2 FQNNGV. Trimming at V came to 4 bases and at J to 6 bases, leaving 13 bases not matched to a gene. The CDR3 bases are TGTGCCAGCAGCTCCCACGTAGTAGCGGGAGGGTTGCAGACCCAGTACTTC. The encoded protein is CASSSHVVAGGLQTQYF.

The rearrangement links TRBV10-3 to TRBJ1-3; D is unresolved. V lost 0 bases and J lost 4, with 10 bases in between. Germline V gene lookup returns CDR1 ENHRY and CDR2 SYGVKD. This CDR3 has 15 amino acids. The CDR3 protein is CAISESIRLGNTIYF. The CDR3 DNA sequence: TGTGCCATCAGTGAGTCTATTCGACTGGGAAACACCATATATTTT.

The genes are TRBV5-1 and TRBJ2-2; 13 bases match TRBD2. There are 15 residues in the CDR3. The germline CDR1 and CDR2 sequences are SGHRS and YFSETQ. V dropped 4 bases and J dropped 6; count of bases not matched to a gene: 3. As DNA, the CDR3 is TGCGCCAGCAGCCCCGGACTAGCGGGAGCCGGGGAGCTGTTTTTT. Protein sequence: CASSPGLAGAGELFF. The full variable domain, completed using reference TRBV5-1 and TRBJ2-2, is KAGVTQTPRYLIKTRGQQVTLSCSPISGHRSVSWYQQTPGQGLQFLFEYFSETQRNKGNFPGRFSGRQFSNSRSEMNVSTLELGDSALYLCASSPGLAGAGELFFGEGSRLTVL.

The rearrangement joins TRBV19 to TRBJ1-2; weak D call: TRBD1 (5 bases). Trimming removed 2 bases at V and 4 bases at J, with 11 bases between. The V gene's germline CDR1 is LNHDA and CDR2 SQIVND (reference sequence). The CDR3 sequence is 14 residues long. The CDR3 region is CASSIKGHIYGYTF. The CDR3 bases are TGTGCCAGTAGTATAAAAGGACACATCTATGGCTACACCTTC.

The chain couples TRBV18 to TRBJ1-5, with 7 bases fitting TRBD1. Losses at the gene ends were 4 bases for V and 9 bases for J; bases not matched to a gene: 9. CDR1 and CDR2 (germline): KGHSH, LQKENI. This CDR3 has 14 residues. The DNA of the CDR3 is TGTGCCAGCTCACTGGGGACAGTCTTCGGGCCCCAGCATTTT. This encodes CASSLGTVFGPQHF.

The CDR3 reads CASSLSGQGSTEAFF. The DNA for the CDR3 is TGCGCCAGCAGCTTGTCAGGACAGGGGAGCACTGAAGCTTTCTTT. The chain links TRBV5-1 to TRBJ1-1, with 9 bases that match TRBD1. With V trimmed by 1 base and J by 4 bases, 5 bases remained unmatched. The CDR3 length is 15 residues. CDR1 is SGHRS and CDR2 is YFSETQ in the germline V gene.

The CDR3 reads CASSGGGTNTGELFF. The CDR3, as DNA: TGTGCCAGCAGCGGGGGCGGAACTAACACCGGGGAGCTGTTTTTT. This chain uses TRBV7-3 with TRBJ2-2; TRBD1 might be the D (6 bases). The V gene's germline CDR1 is SGHTA and CDR2 FQGTGA. The CDR3 runs 15 residues. Trimming stripped 5 bases from V and 2 bases from J, with 12 bases between.

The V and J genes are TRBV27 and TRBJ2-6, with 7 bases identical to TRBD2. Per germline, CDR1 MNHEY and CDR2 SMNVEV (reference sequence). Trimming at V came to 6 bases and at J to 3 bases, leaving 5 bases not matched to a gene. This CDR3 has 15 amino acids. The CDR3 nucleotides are TGTGCCAGCAGGGGGAGGGGTGGTGGGGCCAACGTCCTGACTTTC. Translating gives CASRGRGGGANVLTF. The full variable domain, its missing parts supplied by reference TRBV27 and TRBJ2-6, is EAQVTQNPRYLITVTGKKLTVTCSQNMNHEYMSWYRQDPGLGLRQIYYSMNVEVTDKGDVPEGYKVSRKEKRNFPLILESPSPNQTSLYFCASRGRGGGANVLTFGAGSRLTVL.

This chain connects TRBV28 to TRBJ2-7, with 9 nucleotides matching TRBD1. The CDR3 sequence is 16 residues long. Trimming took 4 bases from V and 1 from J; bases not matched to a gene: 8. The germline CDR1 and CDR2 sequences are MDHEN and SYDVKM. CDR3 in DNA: TGTGCCAGCAGTTCCCCGGGACAGGGACGTTCCTACGAGCAGTACTTC. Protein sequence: CASSSPGQGRSYEQYF.

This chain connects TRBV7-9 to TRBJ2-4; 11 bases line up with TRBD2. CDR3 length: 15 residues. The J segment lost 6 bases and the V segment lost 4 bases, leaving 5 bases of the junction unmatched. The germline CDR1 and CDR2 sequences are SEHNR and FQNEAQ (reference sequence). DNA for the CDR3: TGTGCCAGCAGCTCAGGGACTAGCGGACCAAACATTCAGTACTTC. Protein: CASSSGTSGPNIQYF. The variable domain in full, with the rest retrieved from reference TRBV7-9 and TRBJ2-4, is DTGVSQNPRHKITKRGQNVTFRCDPISEHNRLYWYRQTLGQGPEFLTYFQNEAQLEKSRLLSDRFSAERPKGSFSTLEIQRTEQGDSAMYLCASSSGTSGPNIQYFGAGTRLSVL.